This T cell receptor beta chain is drawn from a study of blood T cell repertoires in COVID-19. On the study more broadly: COVID-19 samples collected from the United States, Italy and Spain covered acute and convalescent phases. The analysed material was cDNA or gDNA that came from T cells, B-cell-depleted T cells, or PBMCs.

Per the original methods: Amplifying reference gene primers gave estimates of nucleated cell counts. Assay used: immunoSEQ multiplex PCR; TCRdb lists only in-frame clones, some missing. V and J calls and clone size are those listed in that table; D and trimming were worked out from the DNA. The data contain some 320,000 clones, approximately 85% of them seen just once; the ten biggest clones take up around 7.8%. The table lists this clone with a count of one. Being one base from a much bigger clone, this may be a read error. V gave up 5 bases and J gave up 4 bases; unmatched junction bases: 5. Germline values: CDR1 SGHTA, CDR2 FQGTGA. This CDR3 spans 14 amino acids.

The sequence came from a human donor in a cohort sampled during active COVID-19. This chain connects TRBV7-3 to TRBJ2-3; 8 bases match TRBD2. Source material: peripheral blood. CDR3 coding DNA: TGTGCCAGCAGCCTGGGACTAGATGCAGATACGCAGTATTTT. Amino acids: CASSLGLDADTQYF.